This T cell receptor beta chain derives from a study of blood T cell repertoires in COVID-19. Looking at the study overall: Samples came from the United States, Italy and Spain, spanning acute and convalescent COVID-19. T cells, B-cell-depleted T cells, or PBMCs supplied cDNA or gDNA.

Participant reports of clinical history set cohort assignment. V shed 3 bases and J 8 bases; nucleotides not matched to a gene: 3. Germline V gene sequence: CDR1 SGHAT, CDR2 FQNNGV. The CDR3 loop spans 15 amino acids. Repertoires were generated with immunoSEQ multiplex PCR, while TCRdb's copy carries only in-frame clones and drops some. The sample records under 300,000 clones, 84% being singletons. The sequencing input was PBMCs or T cells enriched from blood (not recorded which). The rearrangement links TRBV11-2 to TRBJ2-1; TRBD2 matches 14 bases. The sequence was obtained from a man between 50 and 59 years old who had recovered from COVID-19. The CDR3 region has the DNA TGTGCCAGCAGCTTTCGACTAGCGGGGGGGGATGAGCAGTTCTTC. Residues: CASSFRLAGGDEQFF.